This TCR beta chain was sequenced for a study of metastatic and nonmetastatic thyroid tumors. As for the study in general: The study looked at repertoires side by side in blood and in tumor or nodule tissue from malignant and benign thyroid patients.

This clone was seen a handful of times. Its matching antigen is unknown. Other nucleotide sequences in the sample specify the same CDR3. Ahead of thyroid surgery, no patient had received treatment of any kind. Methods used by the authors: Clinicopathological groups differed in CDR3, with these differences serving to build a distant-metastasis classifier for papillary thyroid cancer. TCRdb re-called the PCR reads through MiXCR. TCRdb, not the authors, supplied the V and J calls. The sample gives about 15,000 clones, about 25% of which show up once; approximately 15% is in the top ten. The CDR3 has 13 amino acids. Trimming stripped 8 bases from V and 2 bases from J, with 12 bases between. Looked up from germline, CDR1 is MNHNS and CDR2 is SASEGT. Study findings and constraints: It was reported that TCR beta diversity was significantly higher in malignant thyroid tumors than benign nodules, in blood and tumor.

The TCR sequence derives from a female donor with papillary thyroid cancer or a benign thyroid nodule (not recorded which). Some clones in this sample may be carry-over from other donors' samples. Sequenced material: adjacent normal tissue. The gene calls are TRBV6-1 and TRBJ1-2, with a possible D match to TRBD1 (5 bases). For the CDR3, the DNA is TGTGCCAGCCGTACAGGCTTCAACTATGGCTACACCTTC. This sequence encodes CASRTGFNYGYTF.